Listed here are 32 T cell receptor beta chains from one sample, sequenced in a study of neoadjuvant anti-PD-1 for oral cavity cancer. Using immunoSEQ multiplex PCR, the repertoire was profiled, and TCRdb retains in-frame clones only, with some absent. The sample carries roughly 14,000 clones, 60% to 65% recorded once. The material sequenced was PBMCs, taken before nivolumab (anti-PD-1) treatment. The receptor source for this set is a person aged 35-79 years with oral cavity squamous cell carcinoma.

The chain carries TRBV7-9 and TRBJ1-1, with D possibly matching TRBD1 (6 bases). The germline V and J ends were trimmed by 1 base and 6 bases, with 18 bases remaining between them. The length of the CDR3 is 16 residues. CDR1 and CDR2 from the germline V gene are SEHNR and FQNEAQ (reference sequence). The CDR3 protein is CASSLDEPGVGAEAFF. CDR3 nucleotides: TGTGCCAGCAGCTTAGACGAGCCAGGGGTAGGGGCTGAAGCTTTCTTT.

The chain employs TRBV5-1 and TRBJ1-2; 7 nucleotides match TRBD1. The CDR3 contains 14 residues. V lost 0 bases to trimming and J lost 8 bases; unmatched junction nucleotides: 7. Looked up from germline, CDR1 is SGHRS and CDR2 is YFSETQ. The CDR3 DNA follows: TGCGCCAGCAGCTTGGGGGACAGTCCTATCGGCTACACCTTC. Residues: CASSLGDSPIGYTF.

This chain joins TRBV25-1 and TRBJ2-3; D may be TRBD1 or TRBD2 (5 bases each). Trimming stripped 2 bases from V and 4 bases from J, with 16 bases between. The length of the CDR3 is 16 residues. Per germline, CDR1 MGHDK and CDR2 SYGVNS. CDR3 coding DNA: TGTGCCAGCAGTGAAAGCTGGTGGGGGTTAGCAGATACGCAGTATTTT. It translates to CASSESWWGLADTQYF. Full variable domain (rest looked up from reference TRBV25-1 and TRBJ2-3): EADIYQTPRYLVIGTGKKITLECSQTMGHDKMYWYQQDPGMELHLIHYSYGVNSTEKGDLSSESTVSRIRTEHFPLTLESARPSHTSQYLCASSESWWGLADTQYFGPGTRLTVL.

This clone was seen once. The DNA for the CDR3 is TGTGCCACGGCCGGGAACTCCGAAACCGATTCACCCCTCCACTTT. This codes for CATAGNSETDSPLHF. The J gene is TRBJ1-6, the V gene TRBV28; D gene ambiguous. The V end was cut by 10 bases, the J end by 8 bases, with 21 bases between. The length of the CDR3 is 15 residues. Germline CDR1 MDHEN, CDR2 SYDVKM.

The J gene is TRBJ2-1, the V gene TRBV7-2; 9 nucleotides line up with TRBD1. This CDR3 spans 15 amino acids. Per the germline V gene, CDR1 is SGHTA and CDR2 is FQGNSA. The V gene end was trimmed by 3 bases and the J gene end by 4 bases; junction bases not matched to a gene: 4. As DNA, the CDR3 is TGTGCCAGCAGCTTGGACAGGGGAGCATACAATGAGCAGTTCTTC. Amino acid sequence: CASSLDRGAYNEQFF.

This chain links TRBV27 with TRBJ2-7; 8 nucleotides align to TRBD1. Germline V gene sequence: CDR1 MNHEY, CDR2 SMNVEV (reference sequence). V shed 5 bases, J shed 3 bases, and the junction held 6 bases outside the gene matches. The CDR3 is 14 residues long. In DNA form, the CDR3 reads TGTGCCAGCAGTCTCGGACAGGGAAGCTACGAGCAGTACTTC. Its protein product is CASSLGQGSYEQYF.

This clone was observed a few times. This sequence joins TRBV27 and TRBJ1-6; D not certain. Per the germline V gene, CDR1 is MNHEY and CDR2 is SMNVEV (reference sequence). The V end was cut by 5 bases, the J end by 14 bases, with 13 bases between. The CDR3 contains 12 residues. CDR3 loop: CASSPQTRTLHF. The CDR3 DNA is TGTGCCAGCAGTCCCCAAACCAGGACCCTCCACTTT.

V gene TRBV5-1 combines with J gene TRBJ2-1; TRBD2 agrees at 7 bases. Germline CDR1 is SGHRS and CDR2 is YFSETQ. The CDR3 covers 14 residues. With V trimmed by 3 bases and J by 2 bases, 2 bases remained unmatched. The CDR3 sequence is CASSWGGTYNEQFF. CDR3 sequence (DNA): TGCGCCAGCAGCTGGGGGGGAACCTACAATGAGCAGTTCTTC.

CDR3 protein: CSELGTDTQYF. The CDR3 DNA sequence: TGCAGTGAACTAGGGACAGATACGCAGTATTTT. This sequence joins TRBV20-1 and TRBJ2-3, with D perhaps matching TRBD2 (5 bases). CDR3 length: 11 residues. Germline V gives CDR1 DFQATT, CDR2 SNEGSKA (reference sequence). V was shortened by 7 bases and J by 3 bases, with 8 bases between the two germline ends.

In the case of this clone: A read error may produce the germline difference seen at one junction end. For the CDR3, the DNA is TGTGCCAGCAGTGAATGGGTAGCGGGATCCTTCAATGAGCAGTTCTTC. It yields the protein CASSEWVAGSFNEQFF. This sequence joins TRBV25-1 and TRBJ2-1, with TRBD2 identical over 8 bases. There are 16 residues in the CDR3. Germline-derived CDR1 and CDR2 are MGHDK and SYGVNS.

The chain employs TRBV28 and TRBJ2-4, with D perhaps matching TRBD1 or TRBD2 (5 bases each). V was cut by 6 bases and J by 0 bases, with 12 bases left in between. CDR3 size: 15 residues. Germline V gene data show CDR1 as MDHEN and CDR2 as SYDVKM. The DNA of the CDR3 is TGTGCCAGCAGCTCCCCGGGGACAGCCAAAAACATTCAGTACTTC. Its protein is CASSSPGTAKNIQYF.

This clone has a handful of counts. This sequence joins TRBV5-1 and TRBJ2-3, with TRBD2 identical over 8 bases. J was trimmed by 4 bases and V by 0 bases; bases with no gene match: 1. This CDR3 has 14 residues. Germline values: CDR1 SGHRS, CDR2 YFSETQ. The CDR3 sequence is CASSLDGGADTQYF. The DNA of the CDR3 is TGCGCCAGCAGCTTGGACGGGGGGGCAGATACGCAGTATTTT.

V usage is TRBV7-8 and J usage is TRBJ1-6; 7 bases agree with TRBD1. Germline V gives CDR1 SGHVS, CDR2 FQNEAQ. The CDR3 totals 13 residues. Unmatched junction bases numbered 11, after V lost 6 bases and J lost 15 bases. CDR3 in amino acids: CASRLPTGTVLHF. The CDR3 bases are TGTGCCAGCAGATTACCAACCGGGACAGTCCTCCACTTT.

Points on this clone: The same CDR3 is also encoded by other DNA sequences in this sample. In nucleotides, the CDR3 is TGTGCCAGCTCTGGGACTAGCGGTTATCAAGAGACCCAGTACTTC. It yields the protein CASSGTSGYQETQYF. V gene TRBV2 combines with J gene TRBJ2-5; 11 nucleotides line up with TRBD2. Unmatched junction bases numbered 7, after V lost 8 bases and J lost 2 bases. The CDR3 contains 15 residues. Per the germline V gene, CDR1 is SNHLY and CDR2 is FYNNEI.

V gene TRBV6-6 combines with J gene TRBJ1-1; 8 nucleotides line up with TRBD1. V was pared by 6 bases and J by 5 bases, with 11 bases of the junction left unmatched. From germline, CDR1 is MNHNY and CDR2 SVGAGI (reference sequence). The CDR3 spans 15 residues. The CDR3, as DNA: TGTGCCAGCAGGGAATTGCAGGGGGCAGGGACTGAAGCTTTCTTT. Translating it yields CASRELQGAGTEAFF.

This chain uses TRBV7-9 with TRBJ2-3, with unresolved D. Trimming pared 1 base from V and 7 bases from J, leaving 12 bases between. The CDR3 has 14 amino acids. Germline assignment: CDR1 SEHNR and CDR2 FQNEAQ (reference sequence). Here the CDR3 reads CASSLGSDGNTQYF. The DNA for the CDR3 is TGTGCCAGCAGCTTAGGAAGTGATGGGAATACGCAGTATTTT.

This clone has only one observation. The rearrangement joins TRBV19 to TRBJ1-1, with D perhaps TRBD1 (5 bases). V lost 7 bases and J lost 5, with 17 bases in between. The CDR3 sequence is 14 residues long. CDR1 and CDR2 (germline): LNHDA, SQIVND (reference sequence). The CDR3 DNA sequence: TGTGCCAGTATACAAACAGGAGGAAGGACTGAAGCTTTCTTT. Its translation is CASIQTGGRTEAFF.

This clone came up a few times. The chain joins TRBV11-2 to TRBJ2-2, with TRBD2 as a possible D gene (5 bases). The CDR3 sequence is 12 residues long. CDR1 and CDR2 from the germline V gene are SGHAT and FQNNGV. Trimming removed 2 bases at V and 7 bases at J, with 5 bases between. Here the CDR3 DNA reads TGTGCCAGCAGCTTAACTAGCGGGGAGCTGTTTTTT. Translated, it gives CASSLTSGELFF.

This clone was seen a handful of times. This rearrangement joins TRBV7-9 to TRBJ2-7; the match to TRBD2 covers 13 bases. Germline trimming cut 5 bases from V and 0 bases from J; bases unmatched to any gene: 1. The germline CDR1 and CDR2 sequences are SEHNR and FQNEAQ (reference sequence). The CDR3 sequence is 15 residues long. The CDR3 DNA sequence: TGTGCCAGCAGCCGGACTAGCGGGAGCTCCTACGAGCAGTACTTC. Its translation: CASSRTSGSSYEQYF.

The J gene is TRBJ2-5, the V gene TRBV11-1, with 12 positions matching TRBD1. This CDR3 has 15 amino acids. CDR1 and CDR2 from the germline V gene are SGHAT and FQDESV (reference sequence). The ends lost 6 bases at V and 5 bases at J; junction bases unmatched: 7. This chain's CDR3 is CASRTGTGGEETQYF. Written as DNA, the CDR3 is TGTGCCAGCAGGACCGGGACAGGGGGCGAGGAGACCCAGTACTTC.

The V gene is TRBV5-1, the J gene TRBJ2-1; D possibly corresponds to TRBD1 (5 bases). The germline CDR1 and CDR2 sequences are SGHRS and YFSETQ. The CDR3 is 16 residues long. V was pared by 0 bases and J by 0 bases, with 10 bases between. CDR3 sequence (DNA): TGCGCCAGCAGCTTGGATGACAGTTTCTCCTACAATGAGCAGTTCTTC. As protein: CASSLDDSFSYNEQFF.

This chain joins TRBV5-8 and TRBJ2-3; D perhaps matches TRBD1 (5 bases). Germline V CDR1 and CDR2: SGHTS, YDEGEE. CDR3 length equals 14 residues. Trimming removed 3 bases from V and 4 bases from J, with 12 bases in between. This CDR3 reads CASSSSGAADTQYF. CDR3 nucleotides: TGTGCCAGCAGCTCTTCTGGGGCTGCAGATACGCAGTATTTT.

V is TRBV6-1 and J is TRBJ2-3; D not resolved. CDR3 length: 13 residues. V was trimmed by 8 bases and J by 2 bases, leaving 11 bases between them. Per the germline V gene, CDR1 is MNHNS and CDR2 is SASEGT. Written as DNA, the CDR3 is TGTGCCAGCCGCAGGCCGGCCACAGATACGCAGTATTTT. This codes for CASRRPATDTQYF.

The chain joins TRBV5-1 to TRBJ1-6, with D uncertain. The V gene lost 0 bases and the J gene lost 7 bases, with 11 bases spanning the gap. This CDR3 is built from 15 residues. Germline V gives CDR1 SGHRS, CDR2 YFSETQ. DNA of the CDR3: TGCGCCAGCAGCTTGGAGGAGACGGGAAATTCACCCCTCCACTTT. Translating gives CASSLEETGNSPLHF.

The sample holds a few counts of this clone. The V and J genes are TRBV11-2 and TRBJ1-2; TRBD1 aligns across 8 bases. The V gene's germline CDR1 is SGHAT and CDR2 FQNNGV. The CDR3 sequence is 15 residues long. Losses at the gene ends were 4 bases for V and 4 bases for J; bases not matched to a gene: 8. CDR3 in DNA: TGTGCCAGCAGCTCAGGGACAGGAGACTCCTATGGCTACACCTTC. It translates to CASSSGTGDSYGYTF. The full variable domain, in which reference TRBV11-2 and TRBJ1-2 provide the parts outside the CDR3, is EAGVAQSPRYKIIEKRQSVAFWCNPISGHATLYWYQQILGQGPKLLIQFQNNGVVDDSQLPKDRFSAERLKGVDSTLKIQPAKLEDSAVYLCASSSGTGDSYGYTFGSGTRLTVV.

This clone was found a few times. The rearrangement joins TRBV7-9 to TRBJ1-1; D gene unclear. The germline CDR1 and CDR2 sequences are SEHNR and FQNEAQ (reference sequence). Trimming removed 1 base from V and 10 bases from J, with 16 bases in between. CDR3 length: 14 amino acids. The CDR3 region is CASSLEGREIGAFF. CDR3 DNA sequence: TGTGCCAGCAGCTTAGAGGGTCGTGAAATAGGAGCTTTCTTT.

The chain employs TRBV7-2 and TRBJ2-7; D is undetermined. The germline gives CDR1 SGHTA, CDR2 FQGNSA. Trimming removed 5 bases from V and 3 bases from J, with 11 bases in between. The CDR3 spans 13 residues. CDR3 nucleotide sequence: TGTGCCAGCAGCCTCCGACGTGGCTACGAGCAGTACTTC. This translates into CASSLRRGYEQYF. Full variable domain (rest looked up from reference TRBV7-2 and TRBJ2-7): GAGVSQSPSNKVTEKGKDVELRCDPISGHTALYWYRQSLGQGLEFLIYFQGNSAPDKSGLPSDRFSAERTGGSVSTLTIQRTQQEDSAVYLCASSLRRGYEQYFGPGTRLTVT.

This chain links TRBV7-7 with TRBJ2-7; TRBD1 matches at 9 bases. With V trimmed by 1 base and J by 3 bases, 4 bases remained unmatched. In germline, CDR1 is SSHAT, CDR2 FNYEAQ (reference sequence). The CDR3 loop spans 15 amino acids. The CDR3 DNA sequence: TGTGCCAGCAGCTTAGGGACAGGGGAGGTCTACGAGCAGTACTTC. Its translation: CASSLGTGEVYEQYF.

The J gene is TRBJ2-7, the V gene TRBV6-1; a possible D gene is TRBD1 (6 bases). CDR3 length: 13 amino acids. With 6 bases removed from V and 6 bases from J, the gap between germline ends came to 15 bases. Germline assignment: CDR1 MNHNS and CDR2 SASEGT. CDR3 sequence: CASRGQGWGEQYF. In DNA, the CDR3 is TGTGCCAGCAGGGGGCAGGGGTGGGGCGAGCAGTACTTC.

This rearrangement joins TRBV28 to TRBJ1-3; D unresolved. V gave up 6 bases and J gave up 4 bases, with 13 bases separating them. The CDR3 is 14 amino acids. Germline CDR1 is MDHEN and CDR2 is SYDVKM. CDR3 coding DNA: TGTGCCAGCAGCCCTCCTTCGACGGGAAACACCATATATTTT. It specifies CASSPPSTGNTIYF.

The chain recombines TRBV27 with TRBJ2-3; D ambiguous. CDR3 length: 11 residues. Trimming pared 5 bases from V and 10 bases from J, leaving 10 bases between. From germline, CDR1 is MNHEY and CDR2 SMNVEV (reference sequence). The CDR3 spells CASSTSMAQYF. The CDR3 coding sequence is TGTGCCAGCAGTACCTCCATGGCGCAGTATTTT.

The chain carries TRBV9 and TRBJ1-6; no clear D. With 0 bases removed from V and 10 bases from J, the gap between germline ends came to 8 bases. Germline CDR1 is SGDLS and CDR2 is YYNGEE. CDR3 length: 13 residues. In nucleotides, the CDR3 is TGTGCCAGCAGCGTAGATAAATTCTCACCCCTCCACTTT. This codes for CASSVDKFSPLHF. Supplemented by reference TRBV9 and TRBJ1-6, the full variable domain reads DSGVTQTPKHLITATGQRVTLRCSPRSGDLSVYWYQQSLDQGLQFLIQYYNGEERAKGNILERFSAQQFPDLHSELNLSSLELGDSALYFCASSVDKFSPLHFGNGTRLTVT.